One sample yielded the 10 T cell receptor beta chains listed below, sequenced in a study of blood T cells in healthy people across ages. Combining a sample-barcoded 5' primer with a J-beta primer mix, a second PCR ran for roughly 7 to 11 cycles. TCRdb re-called the 5' RACE reads with MiXCR, one entry per CDR3 protein. The sample carries around 1,900,000 distinct CDR3 sequences, 30% to 40% recorded once. The sequenced sample was blood. The source of these receptors is a human donor in good health.

The V gene is TRBV4-1, the J gene TRBJ1-2; 12 positions match TRBD1. The junction had 8 bases not matched to a gene; V was cut back by 5 bases and J by 4 bases. Germline V gives CDR1 MGHRA, CDR2 YSYEKL. CDR3 length: 16 residues. The CDR3 reads CASSSGTGGAGYGYTF. The CDR3 DNA follows: TGCGCCAGCAGCTCCGGGACAGGGGGCGCGGGCTATGGCTACACCTTC.

This clonotype was seen only a few times. This chain joins TRBV11-3 and TRBJ2-3, with TRBD2 as a possible D gene (6 bases). Trimming shortened V by 3 bases and J by 0 bases, and 16 bases separated the two germline ends. Germline CDR1 SGHNT, CDR2 YENEEA. This CDR3 contains 17 residues. In nucleotides, the CDR3 is TGTGCCAGCAGCTTCGGGGGAATAAACCCTAGCACAGATACGCAGTATTTT. Protein: CASSFGGINPSTDTQYF.

This clonotype was picked up a small number of times. The chain joins TRBV28 to TRBJ1-2, with D perhaps matching TRBD1 (6 bases). Trimming removed 7 bases from V and 4 bases from J, with 16 bases in between. This CDR3 is 14 amino acids long. Germline V gives CDR1 MDHEN, CDR2 SYDVKM. The CDR3 nucleotides read TGTGCCAGCACCCCTAGGGGACAAATCTATGGCTACACCTTC. Protein sequence: CASTPRGQIYGYTF.

The chain carries TRBV29-1 and TRBJ1-1; D gene uncertain. V was shortened by 4 bases and J by 6 bases, with 15 bases between the two germline ends. CDR3 length equals 13 residues. Germline values: CDR1 SQVTM, CDR2 ANQGSEA. The CDR3 DNA follows: TGCAGCGTTGTCTCGGGGTCGTGGGCTGAAGCTTTCTTT. It specifies CSVVSGSWAEAFF.

The chain couples TRBV11-2 to TRBJ2-7; possible D gene TRBD1, 6 bases. CDR1 SGHAT and CDR2 FQNNGV come from the germline V gene. This CDR3 has 11 residues. Trimming removed 5 bases at V and 12 bases at J, with 14 bases between. The CDR3 protein is CASSLRDTWYF. In nucleotides, the CDR3 is TGTGCCAGCAGCCTCCGGGACACGTGGTACTTC.

Note on this clonotype: Its ends do not fully match the called genes, so a read error is possible. V usage is TRBV12-3 or TRBV12-4 and J usage is TRBJ1-5; 8 bases are shared with TRBD1. CDR3 length: 15 residues. The CDR3 DNA reads TGTGTCAGCAGACGGACAGGGAATTTCAATCAGCCCCAGCATTTT. Its translation: CVSRRTGNFNQPQHF.

The rearrangement joins TRBV7-2 to TRBJ2-5; D is uncertain. The CDR3 is 14 amino acids. Trimming pared 5 bases from V and 0 bases from J, leaving 10 bases between. Germline V gene data show CDR1 as SGHTA and CDR2 as FQGNSA. The CDR3 here is CASSAKWNQETQYF. As DNA, the CDR3 is TGTGCCAGCAGCGCCAAGTGGAACCAAGAGACCCAGTACTTC.

CDR3 in amino acids: CASGSNPGTVFRNEQFF. CDR3 coding DNA: TGTGCTAGTGGTTCAAACCCGGGGACAGTTTTTAGGAATGAGCAGTTCTTC. This chain links TRBV12-5 with TRBJ2-1; the match to TRBD1 covers 7 bases. The length of the CDR3 is 17 residues. V was clipped by 4 bases and J by 7 bases; unmatched bases: 16. Per the germline V gene, CDR1 is LGHNT and CDR2 is FRNRAP. Full variable domain (missing parts from reference TRBV12-5 and TRBJ2-1): DARVTQTPRHKVTEMGQEVTMRCQPILGHNTVFWYRQTMMQGLELLAYFRNRAPLDDSGMPKDRFSAEMPDATLATLKIQPSEPRDSAVYFCASGSNPGTVFRNEQFFGPGTRLTVL.

This clonotype has a handful of counts. The V and J genes are TRBV12-3 or TRBV12-4 and TRBJ2-5; a weak D match, TRBD2 (6 bases). The length of the CDR3 is 11 residues. V shed 8 bases and J shed 7 bases, with 11 bases lying between them. The CDR3 region is CASSASATQYF. CDR3 in DNA: TGTGCCAGCTCGGCTAGCGCGACCCAGTACTTC.

V and J are TRBV29-1 and TRBJ1-1; D uncertain. With 4 bases removed from V and 4 bases from J, the gap between germline ends came to 13 bases. The CDR3 has 13 amino acids. In germline, CDR1 is SQVTM, CDR2 ANQGSEA. The CDR3 DNA sequence: TGCAGCGTTGCACCCTTGACGGGCACTGAAGCTTTCTTT. Protein product: CSVAPLTGTEAFF.